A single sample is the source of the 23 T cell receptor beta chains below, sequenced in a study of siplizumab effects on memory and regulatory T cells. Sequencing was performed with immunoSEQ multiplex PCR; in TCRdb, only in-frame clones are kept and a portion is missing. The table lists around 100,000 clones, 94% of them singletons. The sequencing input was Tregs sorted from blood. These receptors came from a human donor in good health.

DNA of the CDR3: TGTGCCAGCAGTTACTCGATAATGAACACTGAAGCTTTCTTT. Translating gives CASSYSIMNTEAFF. J is TRBJ1-1 and V is TRBV6-5; D ambiguous. The ends were cut back, 0 bases at V and 0 bases at J, with 5 bases in the middle. The CDR3 contains 14 residues. Germline lookup yields CDR1 MNHEY and CDR2 SVGAGI.

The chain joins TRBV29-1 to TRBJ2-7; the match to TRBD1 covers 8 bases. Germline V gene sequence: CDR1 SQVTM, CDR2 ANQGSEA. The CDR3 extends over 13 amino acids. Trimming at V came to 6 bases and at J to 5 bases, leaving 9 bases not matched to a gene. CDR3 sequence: CSVPKAGGDEQYF. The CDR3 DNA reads TGCAGCGTCCCCAAGGCAGGGGGCGACGAGCAGTACTTC.

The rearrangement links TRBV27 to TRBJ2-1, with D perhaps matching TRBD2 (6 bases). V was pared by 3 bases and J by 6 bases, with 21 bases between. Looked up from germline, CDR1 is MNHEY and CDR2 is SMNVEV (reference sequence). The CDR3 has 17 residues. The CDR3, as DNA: TGTGCCAGCAGTTTTTGGGGCCCACTAGCAGGAAGCAATGAGCAGTTCTTC. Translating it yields CASSFWGPLAGSNEQFF.

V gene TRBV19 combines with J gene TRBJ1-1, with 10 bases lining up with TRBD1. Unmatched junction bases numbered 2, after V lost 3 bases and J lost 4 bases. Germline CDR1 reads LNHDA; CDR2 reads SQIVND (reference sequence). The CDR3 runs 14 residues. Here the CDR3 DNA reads TGTGCCAGTAGTATTGGGACAGGGGCCACTGAAGCTTTCTTT. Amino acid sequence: CASSIGTGATEAFF.

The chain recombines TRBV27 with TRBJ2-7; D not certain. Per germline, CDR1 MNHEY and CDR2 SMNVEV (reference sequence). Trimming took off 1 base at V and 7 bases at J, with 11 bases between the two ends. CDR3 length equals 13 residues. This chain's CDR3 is CASSLFLGREQYF. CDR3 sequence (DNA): TGTGCCAGCAGTTTATTCCTCGGCAGAGAGCAGTACTTC.

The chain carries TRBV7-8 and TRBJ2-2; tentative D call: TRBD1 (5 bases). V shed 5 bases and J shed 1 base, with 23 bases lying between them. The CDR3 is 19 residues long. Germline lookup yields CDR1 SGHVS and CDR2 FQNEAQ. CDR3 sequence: CASSKWGRRNVRNTGELFF. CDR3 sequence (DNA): TGTGCCAGCAGCAAATGGGGCAGACGTAATGTCAGGAACACCGGGGAGCTGTTTTTT.

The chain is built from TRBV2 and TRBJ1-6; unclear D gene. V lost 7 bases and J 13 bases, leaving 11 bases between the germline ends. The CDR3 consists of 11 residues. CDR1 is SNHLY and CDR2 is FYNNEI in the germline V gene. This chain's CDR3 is CASKGKAPLHF. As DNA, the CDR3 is TGTGCCAGCAAGGGAAAGGCCCCCCTCCACTTT. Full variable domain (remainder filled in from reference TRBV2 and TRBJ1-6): EPEVTQTPSHQVTQMGQEVILRCVPISNHLYFYWYRQILGQKVEFLVSFYNNEISEKSEIFDDQFSVERPDGSNFTLKIRSTKLEDSAMYFCASKGKAPLHFGNGTRLTVT.

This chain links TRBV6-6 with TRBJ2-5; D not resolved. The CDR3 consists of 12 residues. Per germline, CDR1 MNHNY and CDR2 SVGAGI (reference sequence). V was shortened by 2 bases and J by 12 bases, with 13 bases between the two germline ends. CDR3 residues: CASSYGGDQKYF. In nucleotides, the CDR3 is TGTGCCAGCAGTTACGGCGGAGACCAGAAGTACTTC.

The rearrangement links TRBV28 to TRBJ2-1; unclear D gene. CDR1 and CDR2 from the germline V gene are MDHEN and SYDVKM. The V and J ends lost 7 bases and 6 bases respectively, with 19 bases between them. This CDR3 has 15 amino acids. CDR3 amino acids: CASTPGGSRINEQFF. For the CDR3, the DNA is TGTGCCAGCACCCCAGGCGGTAGCAGGATCAATGAGCAGTTCTTC.

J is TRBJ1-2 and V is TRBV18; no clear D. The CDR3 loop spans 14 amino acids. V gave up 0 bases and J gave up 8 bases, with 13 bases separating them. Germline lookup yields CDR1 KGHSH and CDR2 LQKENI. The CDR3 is CASSPPLRSWGYTF. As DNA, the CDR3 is TGTGCCAGCTCACCACCGTTAAGGTCCTGGGGCTACACCTTC.

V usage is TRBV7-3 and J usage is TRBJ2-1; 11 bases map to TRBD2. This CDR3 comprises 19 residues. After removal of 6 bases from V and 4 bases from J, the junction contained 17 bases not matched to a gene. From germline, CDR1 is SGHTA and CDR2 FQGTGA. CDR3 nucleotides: TGTGCCAGCAGTCGTAGGGGACTAGCGGCCACGACTCAATACAATGAGCAGTTCTTC. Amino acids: CASSRRGLAATTQYNEQFF.

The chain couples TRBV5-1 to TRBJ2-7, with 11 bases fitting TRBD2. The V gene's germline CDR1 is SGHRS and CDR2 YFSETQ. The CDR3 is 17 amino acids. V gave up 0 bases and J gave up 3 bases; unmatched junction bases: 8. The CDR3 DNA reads TGCGCCAGCAGCTTGGATAGCCTAGCGGGAGGATTCTACGAGCAGTACTTC. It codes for CASSLDSLAGGFYEQYF.

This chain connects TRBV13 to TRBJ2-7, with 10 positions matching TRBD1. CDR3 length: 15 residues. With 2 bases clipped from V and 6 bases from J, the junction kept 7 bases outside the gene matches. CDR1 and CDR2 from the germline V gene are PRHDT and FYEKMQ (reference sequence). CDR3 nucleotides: TGTGCCAGCAGCTTAATAGACAGGGGGCGAGGCGAGCAGTACTTC. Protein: CASSLIDRGRGEQYF.

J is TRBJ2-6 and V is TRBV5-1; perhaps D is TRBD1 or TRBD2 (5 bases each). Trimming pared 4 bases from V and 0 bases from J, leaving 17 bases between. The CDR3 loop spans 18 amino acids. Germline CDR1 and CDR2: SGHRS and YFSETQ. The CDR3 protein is CASSPTIPGSSGANVLTF. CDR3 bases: TGCGCCAGCAGCCCCACCATACCAGGGAGCTCTGGGGCCAACGTCCTGACTTTC.

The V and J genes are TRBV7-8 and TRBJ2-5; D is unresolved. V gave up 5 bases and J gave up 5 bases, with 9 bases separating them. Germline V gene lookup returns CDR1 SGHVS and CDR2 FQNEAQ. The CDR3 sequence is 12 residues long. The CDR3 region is CASSPVQETQYF. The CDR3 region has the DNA TGTGCCAGCAGCCCTGTACAGGAGACCCAGTACTTC.

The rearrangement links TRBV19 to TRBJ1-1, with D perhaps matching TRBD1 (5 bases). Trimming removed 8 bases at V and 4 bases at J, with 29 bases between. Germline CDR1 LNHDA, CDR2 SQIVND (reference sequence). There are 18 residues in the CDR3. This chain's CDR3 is CASGPGGGRRWSVTEAFF. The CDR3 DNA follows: TGTGCCAGTGGACCTGGGGGTGGCAGGCGGTGGTCGGTCACTGAAGCTTTCTTT.

The CDR3 nucleotides read TGTGCCAGTAGTATAGTCTGGTCTCAGGAAGGCTCCTACGAGCAGTACTTC. Its protein product is CASSIVWSQEGSYEQYF. The chain employs TRBV19 and TRBJ2-7; D remains unclear. This CDR3 has 17 amino acids. Germline CDR1 reads LNHDA; CDR2 reads SQIVND (reference sequence). With 1 base removed from V and 0 bases from J, the gap between germline ends came to 16 bases. The whole variable domain, remainder taken from reference TRBV19 and TRBJ2-7, is DGGITQSPKYLFRKEGQNVTLSCEQNLNHDAMYWYRQDPGQGLRLIYYSQIVNDFQKGDIAEGYSVSREKKESFPLTVTSAQKNPTAFYLCASSIVWSQEGSYEQYFGPGTRLTVT.

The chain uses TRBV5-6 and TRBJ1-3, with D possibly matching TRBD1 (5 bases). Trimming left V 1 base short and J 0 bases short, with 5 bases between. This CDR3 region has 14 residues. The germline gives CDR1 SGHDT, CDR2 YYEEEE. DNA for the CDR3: TGTGCCAGCAGCTTGAGGGGCTCTGGAAACACCATATATTTT. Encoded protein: CASSLRGSGNTIYF.

CDR3 sequence: CASSLERVNTEAFF. The CDR3 bases are TGTGCCAGCAGCTTAGAACGGGTGAACACTGAAGCTTTCTTT. This chain connects TRBV11-2 to TRBJ1-1, with D unresolved. Deletions cut 0 bases from V and 0 bases from J, with 5 bases between. The CDR3 spans 14 residues. Germline V lookup: CDR1 SGHAT, CDR2 FQNNGV.

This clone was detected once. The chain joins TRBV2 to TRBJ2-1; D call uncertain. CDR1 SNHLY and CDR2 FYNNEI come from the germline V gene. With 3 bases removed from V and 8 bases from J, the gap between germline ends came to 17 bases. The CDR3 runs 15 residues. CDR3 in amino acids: CASSDLGKRLHEQFF. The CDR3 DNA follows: TGTGCCAGCAGTGACCTTGGGAAGAGGCTTCATGAGCAGTTCTTC.

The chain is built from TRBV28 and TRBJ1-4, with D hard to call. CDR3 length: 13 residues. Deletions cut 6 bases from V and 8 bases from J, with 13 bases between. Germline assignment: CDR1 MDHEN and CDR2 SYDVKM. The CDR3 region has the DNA TGTGCCAGCAGATACCGGGAGGCAGAAAAACTGTTTTTT. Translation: CASRYREAEKLFF.

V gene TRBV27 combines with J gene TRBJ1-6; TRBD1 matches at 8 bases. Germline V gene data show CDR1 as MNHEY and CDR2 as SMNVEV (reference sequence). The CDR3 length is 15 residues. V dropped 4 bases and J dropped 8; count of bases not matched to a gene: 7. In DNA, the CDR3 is TGTGCCAGCAGTTCAGCGGACAGGGCTTATTCACCCCTCCACTTT. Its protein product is CASSSADRAYSPLHF.

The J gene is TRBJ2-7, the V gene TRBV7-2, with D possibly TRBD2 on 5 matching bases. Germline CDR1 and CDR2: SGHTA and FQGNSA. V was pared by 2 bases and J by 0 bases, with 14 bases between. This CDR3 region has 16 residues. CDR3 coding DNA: TGTGCCAGCAGCTTATTCGGCAGCGGTAGCTCCTACGAGCAGTACTTC. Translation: CASSLFGSGSSYEQYF.